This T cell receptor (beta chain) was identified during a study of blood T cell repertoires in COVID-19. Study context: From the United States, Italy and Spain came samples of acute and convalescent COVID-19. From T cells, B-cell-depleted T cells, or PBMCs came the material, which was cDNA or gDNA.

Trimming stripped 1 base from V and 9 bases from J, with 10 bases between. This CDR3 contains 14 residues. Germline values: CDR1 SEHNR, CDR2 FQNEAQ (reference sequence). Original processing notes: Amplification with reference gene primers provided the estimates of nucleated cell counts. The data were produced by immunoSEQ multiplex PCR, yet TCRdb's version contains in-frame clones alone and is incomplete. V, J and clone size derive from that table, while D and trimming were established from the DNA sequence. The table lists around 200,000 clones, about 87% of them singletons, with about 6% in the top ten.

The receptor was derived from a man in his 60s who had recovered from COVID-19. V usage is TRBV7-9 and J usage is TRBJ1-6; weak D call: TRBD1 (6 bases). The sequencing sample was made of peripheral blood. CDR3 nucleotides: TGTGCCAGCAGCTTAGTTCAGGGGAGTTCACCCCTCCACTTT. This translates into CASSLVQGSSPLHF. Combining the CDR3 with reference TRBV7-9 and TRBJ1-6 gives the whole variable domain DTGVSQNPRHKITKRGQNVTFRCDPISEHNRLYWYRQTLGQGPEFLTYFQNEAQLEKSRLLSDRFSAERPKGSFSTLEIQRTEQGDSAMYLCASSLVQGSSPLHFGNGTRLTVT.